This T cell receptor (beta chain) was identified during a study of shared clonotypes between healthy human individuals. Whole-study context: Per-donor plates numbered three CD4 naive, three CD4 memory, two CD8 naive and one CD8 memory.

As to this clone: Its specificity is unknown.

Profiled with immunoSEQ multiplex PCR; TCRdb holds only in-frame clones, not every one. The sample contains 2,500,000 or so clones, around 94% of which appear only once. Overall study findings and caveats: Researchers sampled only blood; tissue repertoires likely differ.

The sample was naive CD4+ T cells sorted from blood. The subset denotes: CD45RA+ positively selected. The sequence derives from a man between 18 and 35 years old in good health.

The CDR3 sequence is CASSFFSGGASSYEQYF. The CDR3 region has the DNA TGTGCCAGCAGTTTTTTTAGCGGGGGGGCCAGTTCCTACGAGCAGTACTTC. This chain uses TRBV28 with TRBJ2-7; 11 bases match TRBD2. Per the germline V gene, CDR1 is MDHEN and CDR2 is SYDVKM. Unmatched junction bases numbered 8, after V lost 3 bases and J lost 1 base. The CDR3 is 17 residues long.